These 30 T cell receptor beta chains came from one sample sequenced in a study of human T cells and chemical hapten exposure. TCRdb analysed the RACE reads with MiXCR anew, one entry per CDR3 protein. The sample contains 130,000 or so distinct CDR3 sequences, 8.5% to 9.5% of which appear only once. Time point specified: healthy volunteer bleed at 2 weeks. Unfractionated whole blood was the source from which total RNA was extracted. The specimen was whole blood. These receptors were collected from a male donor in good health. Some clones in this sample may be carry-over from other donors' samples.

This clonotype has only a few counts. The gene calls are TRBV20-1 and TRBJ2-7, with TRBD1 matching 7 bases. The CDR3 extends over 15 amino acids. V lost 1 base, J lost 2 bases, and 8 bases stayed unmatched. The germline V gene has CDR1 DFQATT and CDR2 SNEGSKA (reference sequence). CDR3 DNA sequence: TGCAGTGCTAGAGGTGACAGGGCGTCCCCCTACGAGCAGTACTTC. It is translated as CSARGDRASPYEQYF.

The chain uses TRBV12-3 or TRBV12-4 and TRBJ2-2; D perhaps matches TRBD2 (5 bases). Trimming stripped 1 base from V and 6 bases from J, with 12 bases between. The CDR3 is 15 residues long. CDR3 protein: CASSLGSGIAGELFF. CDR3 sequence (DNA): TGTGCCAGCAGTTTAGGGTCCGGGATCGCCGGGGAGCTGTTTTTT.

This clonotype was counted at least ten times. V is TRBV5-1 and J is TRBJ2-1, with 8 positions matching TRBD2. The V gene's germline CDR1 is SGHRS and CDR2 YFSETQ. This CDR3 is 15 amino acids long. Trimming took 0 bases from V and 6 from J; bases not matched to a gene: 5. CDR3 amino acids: CASSLGAGELNEQFF. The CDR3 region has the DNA TGCGCCAGCAGCTTGGGAGCGGGAGAACTCAATGAGCAGTTCTTC.

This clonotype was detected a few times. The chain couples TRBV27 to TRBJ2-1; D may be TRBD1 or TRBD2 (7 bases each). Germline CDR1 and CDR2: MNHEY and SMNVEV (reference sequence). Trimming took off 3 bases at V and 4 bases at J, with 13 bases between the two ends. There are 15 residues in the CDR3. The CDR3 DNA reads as TGTGCCAGCAGTTTTTCAGGGGGGGAATACAATGAGCAGTTCTTC. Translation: CASSFSGGEYNEQFF.

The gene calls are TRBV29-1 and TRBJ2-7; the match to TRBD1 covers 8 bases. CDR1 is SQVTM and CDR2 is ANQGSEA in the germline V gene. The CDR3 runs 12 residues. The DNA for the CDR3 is TGCAGGGGGTGGGACAGGCCCCACGAGCAGTACTTC. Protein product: CRGWDRPHEQYF.

In DNA, the CDR3 is TGTGCCAGCAGTGTCCTCACTAGCGTTACCTACAATGAGCAGTTCTTC. Translated: CASSVLTSVTYNEQFF. J is TRBJ2-1 and V is TRBV2; 7 nucleotides align to TRBD2. The CDR3 consists of 16 residues. CDR1 is SNHLY, CDR2 FYNNEI, per germline. Trimming removed 4 bases from V and 2 bases from J; junction bases left unmatched: 8.

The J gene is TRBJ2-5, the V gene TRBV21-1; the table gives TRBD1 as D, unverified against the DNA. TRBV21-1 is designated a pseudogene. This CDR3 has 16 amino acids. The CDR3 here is CASSHPDRGQKETQYF. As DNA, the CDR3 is TGTGCCAGCAGCCACCCTGACAGGGGGCAAAAAGAGACCCAGTACTTC.

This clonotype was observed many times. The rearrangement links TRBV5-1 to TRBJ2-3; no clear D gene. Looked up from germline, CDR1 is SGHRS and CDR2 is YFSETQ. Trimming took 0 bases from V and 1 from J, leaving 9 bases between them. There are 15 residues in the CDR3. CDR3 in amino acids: CASSLEGSGTDTQYF. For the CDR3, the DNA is TGCGCCAGCAGCTTGGAAGGGTCGGGCACAGATACGCAGTATTTT.

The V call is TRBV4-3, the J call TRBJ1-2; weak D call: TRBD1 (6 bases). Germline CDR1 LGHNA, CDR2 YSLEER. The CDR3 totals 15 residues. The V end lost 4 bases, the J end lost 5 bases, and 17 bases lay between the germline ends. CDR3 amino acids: CASSPTGSDPYGYTF. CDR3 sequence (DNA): TGCGCCAGCAGCCCGACAGGATCGGATCCTTATGGCTACACCTTC.

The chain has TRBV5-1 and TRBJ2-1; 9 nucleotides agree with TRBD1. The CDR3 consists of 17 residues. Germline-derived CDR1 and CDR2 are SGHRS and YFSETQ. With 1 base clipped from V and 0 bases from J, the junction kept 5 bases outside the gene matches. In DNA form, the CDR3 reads TGCGCCAGCAGCTTGTTATGGACAGGGGACTCCTACAATGAGCAGTTCTTC. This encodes CASSLLWTGDSYNEQFF.

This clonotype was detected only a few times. CDR3 loop: CASSHAAVLNSPLHF. CDR3 coding DNA: TGCGCCAGCAGCCACGCGGCAGTACTTAATTCACCCCTCCACTTT. The V call is TRBV4-3, the J call TRBJ1-6; the D is unclear. The CDR3 spans 15 residues. Germline V CDR1 and CDR2: LGHNA, YSLEER. The V gene lost 3 bases and the J gene lost 6 bases, with 12 bases spanning the gap.

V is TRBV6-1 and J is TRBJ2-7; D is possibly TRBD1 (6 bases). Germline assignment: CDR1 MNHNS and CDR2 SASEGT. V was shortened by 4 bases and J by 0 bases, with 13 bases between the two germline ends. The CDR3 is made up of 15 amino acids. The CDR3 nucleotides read TGTGCCAGCAGTGGGGTCGGACAGTCCTCCTACGAGCAGTACTTC. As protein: CASSGVGQSSYEQYF.

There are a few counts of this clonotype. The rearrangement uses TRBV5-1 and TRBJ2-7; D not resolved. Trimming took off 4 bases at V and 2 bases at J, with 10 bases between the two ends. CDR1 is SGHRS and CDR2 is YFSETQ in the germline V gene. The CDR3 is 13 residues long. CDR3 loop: CASSQWTAYEQYF. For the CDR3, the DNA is TGCGCCAGCAGCCAATGGACGGCCTACGAGCAGTACTTC.

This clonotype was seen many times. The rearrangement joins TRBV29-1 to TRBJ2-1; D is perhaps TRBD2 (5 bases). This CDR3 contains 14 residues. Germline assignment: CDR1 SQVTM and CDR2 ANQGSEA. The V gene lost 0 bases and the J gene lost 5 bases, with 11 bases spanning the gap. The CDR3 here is CSVEDRDFHNEQFF. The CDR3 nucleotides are TGCAGCGTTGAAGACCGGGATTTTCACAATGAGCAGTTCTTC.

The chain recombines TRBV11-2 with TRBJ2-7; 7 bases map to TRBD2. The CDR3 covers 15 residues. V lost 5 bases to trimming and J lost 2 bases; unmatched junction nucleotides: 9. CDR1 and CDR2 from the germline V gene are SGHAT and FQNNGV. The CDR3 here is CASSPPWEGTYEQYF. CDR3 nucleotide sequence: TGTGCCAGCAGCCCCCCCTGGGAGGGTACCTACGAGCAGTACTTC.

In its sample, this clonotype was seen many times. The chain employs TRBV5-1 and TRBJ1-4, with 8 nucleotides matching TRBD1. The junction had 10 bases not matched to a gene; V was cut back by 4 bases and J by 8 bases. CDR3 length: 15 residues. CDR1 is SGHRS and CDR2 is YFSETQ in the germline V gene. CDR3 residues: CASSPMPGTGEKLFF. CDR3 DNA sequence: TGCGCCAGCAGCCCAATGCCAGGGACAGGCGAAAAACTGTTTTTT.

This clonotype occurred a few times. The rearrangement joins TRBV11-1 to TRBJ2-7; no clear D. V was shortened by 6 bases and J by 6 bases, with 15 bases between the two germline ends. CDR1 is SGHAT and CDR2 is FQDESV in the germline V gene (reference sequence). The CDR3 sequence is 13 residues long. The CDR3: CASRFPPSGEQYF. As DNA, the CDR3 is TGTGCCAGCAGATTCCCTCCGTCAGGCGAGCAGTACTTC.

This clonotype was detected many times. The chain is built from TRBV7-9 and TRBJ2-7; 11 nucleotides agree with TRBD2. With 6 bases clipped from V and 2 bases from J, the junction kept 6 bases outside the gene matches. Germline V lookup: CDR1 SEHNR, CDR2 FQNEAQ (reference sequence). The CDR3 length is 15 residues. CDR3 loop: CASSPTSGRPYEQYF. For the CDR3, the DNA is TGTGCCAGCAGTCCTACTAGCGGGAGACCCTACGAGCAGTACTTC.

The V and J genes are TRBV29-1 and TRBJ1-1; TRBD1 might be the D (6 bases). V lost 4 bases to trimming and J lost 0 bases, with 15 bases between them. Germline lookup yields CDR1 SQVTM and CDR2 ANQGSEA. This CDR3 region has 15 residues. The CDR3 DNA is TGCAGCGTTGTGGGGGGCGGCAGTATGAACACTGAAGCTTTCTTT. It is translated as CSVVGGGSMNTEAFF.

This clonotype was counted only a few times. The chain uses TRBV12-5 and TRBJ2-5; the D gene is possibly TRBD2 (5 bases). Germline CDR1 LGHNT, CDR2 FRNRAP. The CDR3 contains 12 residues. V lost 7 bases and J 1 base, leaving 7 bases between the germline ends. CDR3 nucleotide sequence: TGTGCTAGTGCGGGGATCCAAGAGACCCAGTACTTC. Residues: CASAGIQETQYF.

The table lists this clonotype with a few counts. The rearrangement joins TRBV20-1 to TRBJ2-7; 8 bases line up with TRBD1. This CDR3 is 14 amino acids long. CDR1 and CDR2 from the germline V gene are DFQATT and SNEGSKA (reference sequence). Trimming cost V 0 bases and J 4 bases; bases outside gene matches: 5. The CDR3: CSARDQDRVYEQYF. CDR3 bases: TGCAGTGCTAGAGATCAGGACAGGGTTTACGAGCAGTACTTC.

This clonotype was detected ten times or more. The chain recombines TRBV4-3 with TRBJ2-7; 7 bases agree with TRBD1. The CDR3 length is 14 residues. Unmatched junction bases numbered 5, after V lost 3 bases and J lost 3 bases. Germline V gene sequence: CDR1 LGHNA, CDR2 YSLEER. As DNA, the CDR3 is TGCGCCAGCAGCCACAGGGACAGCGACTACGAGCAGTACTTC. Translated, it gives CASSHRDSDYEQYF.

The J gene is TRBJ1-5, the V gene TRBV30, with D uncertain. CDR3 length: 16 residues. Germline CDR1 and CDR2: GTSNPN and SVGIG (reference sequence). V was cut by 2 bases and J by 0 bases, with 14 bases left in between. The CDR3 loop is CAWSRTDGYSNQPQHF. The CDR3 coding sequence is TGTGCCTGGAGTAGGACGGATGGATATAGCAATCAGCCCCAGCATTTT.

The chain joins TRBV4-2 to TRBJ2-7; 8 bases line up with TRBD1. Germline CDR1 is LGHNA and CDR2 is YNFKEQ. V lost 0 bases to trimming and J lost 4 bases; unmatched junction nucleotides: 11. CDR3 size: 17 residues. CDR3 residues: CASSQDGPGQVGYEQYF. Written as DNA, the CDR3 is TGTGCCAGCAGCCAAGATGGTCCGGGACAGGTGGGATACGAGCAGTACTTC.

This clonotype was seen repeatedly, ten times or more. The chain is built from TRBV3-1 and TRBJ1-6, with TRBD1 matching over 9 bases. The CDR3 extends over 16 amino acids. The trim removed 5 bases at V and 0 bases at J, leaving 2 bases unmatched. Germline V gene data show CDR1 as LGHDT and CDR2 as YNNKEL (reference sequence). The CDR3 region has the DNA TGTGCCAGCAGCGGACAGGGGAGCTCCTATAATTCACCCCTCCACTTT. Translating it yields CASSGQGSSYNSPLHF.

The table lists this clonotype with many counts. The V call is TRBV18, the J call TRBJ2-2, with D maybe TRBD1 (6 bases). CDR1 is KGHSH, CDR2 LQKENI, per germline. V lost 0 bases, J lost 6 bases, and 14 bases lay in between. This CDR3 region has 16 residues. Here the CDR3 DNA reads TGTGCCAGCTCACCACCTTCACAGGGTGGGTCCGGGGAGCTGTTTTTT. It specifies CASSPPSQGGSGELFF.

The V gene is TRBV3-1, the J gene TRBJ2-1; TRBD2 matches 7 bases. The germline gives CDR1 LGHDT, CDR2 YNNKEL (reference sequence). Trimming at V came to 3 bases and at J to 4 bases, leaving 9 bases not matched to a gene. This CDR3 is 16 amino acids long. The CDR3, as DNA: TGTGCCAGCAGCCAGGACGCGGGACTATTGTACAATGAGCAGTTCTTC. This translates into CASSQDAGLLYNEQFF.

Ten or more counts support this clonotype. The CDR3 loop reads CASSLRGLGSYEQYF. The CDR3, as DNA: TGTGCCAGCAGCTTAAGAGGGTTGGGGTCCTACGAGCAGTACTTC. The chain combines TRBV13 with TRBJ2-7; perhaps TRBD2 as D (5 bases). Trimming shortened V by 2 bases and J by 1 base, and 12 bases separated the two germline ends. The CDR3 totals 15 residues. In germline, CDR1 is PRHDT, CDR2 FYEKMQ (reference sequence).

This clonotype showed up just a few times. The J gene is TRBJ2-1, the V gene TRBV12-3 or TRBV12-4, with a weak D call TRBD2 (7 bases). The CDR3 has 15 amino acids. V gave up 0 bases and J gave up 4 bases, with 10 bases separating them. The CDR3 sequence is CASSLAGGRYNEQFF. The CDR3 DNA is TGTGCCAGCAGTTTAGCGGGGGGGCGGTACAATGAGCAGTTCTTC.

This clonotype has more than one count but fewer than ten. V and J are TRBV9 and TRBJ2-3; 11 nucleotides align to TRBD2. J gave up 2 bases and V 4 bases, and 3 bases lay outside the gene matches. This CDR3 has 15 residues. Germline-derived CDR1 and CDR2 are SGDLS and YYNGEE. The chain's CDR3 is CASSSGLADTDTQYF. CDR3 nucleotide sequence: TGTGCCAGCAGCTCGGGACTAGCGGACACAGATACGCAGTATTTT.